These 9 T cell receptor beta chains were sequenced from one sample in a study of blood T cell repertoires in COVID-19. Some clones are missing from TCRdb's copy, which holds only in-frame ones; the method was immunoSEQ multiplex PCR. The sample lists about 270,000 clones, around 93% occurring once. The specimen sequenced was PBMCs or T cells enriched from blood (not recorded which). The origin of the receptors is a man aged 35-49 years who had been exposed to COVID-19.

The V gene is TRBV4-2, the J gene TRBJ2-7, with D perhaps TRBD1 (6 bases). V lost 0 bases and J lost 3, with 12 bases in between. This CDR3 spans 15 amino acids. The V gene's germline CDR1 is LGHNA and CDR2 YNFKEQ. CDR3 in DNA: TGTGCCAGCAGCCAAGACTCGACAGGAGTCTACGAGCAGTACTTC. This codes for CASSQDSTGVYEQYF.

This chain uses TRBV28 with TRBJ1-5; D uncertain. Germline V CDR1 and CDR2: MDHEN, SYDVKM. Trimming took off 6 bases at V and 7 bases at J, with 16 bases between the two ends. There are 14 residues in the CDR3. The CDR3 region is CASSTRGRKQPQHF. For the CDR3, the DNA is TGTGCCAGCAGCACGAGAGGGAGGAAACAGCCCCAGCATTTT.

This chain's CDR3 is CASSLEGVQPQHF. The CDR3 DNA follows: TGTGCCAGCAGCTTAGAAGGGGTTCAGCCCCAGCATTTT. This chain connects TRBV7-2 to TRBJ1-5; a weak D match, TRBD1 (5 bases). The V gene's germline CDR1 is SGHTA and CDR2 FQGNSA. The V end was cut by 1 base, the J end by 6 bases, with 7 bases between. The CDR3 has 13 residues.

The chain employs TRBV5-4 and TRBJ2-2, with TRBD1 matching over 7 bases. The CDR3 covers 19 residues. Germline trimming cut 1 base from V and 4 bases from J; bases unmatched to any gene: 16. The germline CDR1 and CDR2 sequences are SGHNT and YYREEE (reference sequence). CDR3 residues: CASSLLPFPTGRSTGELFF. For the CDR3, the DNA is TGTGCCAGCAGCTTGCTTCCTTTCCCGACAGGGCGAAGCACCGGGGAGCTGTTTTTT.

The chain joins TRBV10-3 to TRBJ1-3; D uncertain. There are 15 residues in the CDR3. Trimming left V 0 bases short and J 0 bases short, with 6 bases between. The V gene's germline CDR1 is ENHRY and CDR2 SYGVKD. This chain's CDR3 is CAISESQFSGNTIYF. The DNA of the CDR3 is TGTGCCATCAGTGAGTCTCAGTTCTCTGGAAACACCATATATTTT.

The rearrangement uses TRBV28 and TRBJ1-6; TRBD1 agrees at 7 bases. The V segment lost 3 bases and the J segment 7 bases; nucleotides outside the gene matches: 3. Germline V gene lookup returns CDR1 MDHEN and CDR2 SYDVKM. The CDR3 sequence is 14 residues long. The CDR3 DNA reads as TGTGCCAGCAGTTTGACAGGGATCAATTCACCCCTCCACTTT. Protein: CASSLTGINSPLHF.

This sequence joins TRBV2 and TRBJ2-1, with 12 positions matching TRBD2. Trimming removed 10 bases from V and 8 bases from J; junction bases left unmatched: 9. The CDR3 runs 14 residues. In germline, CDR1 is SNHLY, CDR2 FYNNEI. CDR3 protein: CAILAGGSSYEQFF. CDR3 sequence (DNA): TGTGCCATACTAGCGGGAGGAAGTAGCTATGAGCAGTTCTTC.

The chain is built from TRBV4-2 and TRBJ2-7, with a possible D match to TRBD2 (5 bases). Deletions cut 1 base from V and 4 bases from J, with 8 bases between. CDR3 length: 13 residues. Germline CDR1 is LGHNA and CDR2 is YNFKEQ. The CDR3 DNA reads as TGTGCCAGCAGCCAAGGGACGGGATACGAGCAGTACTTC. The encoded protein is CASSQGTGYEQYF.

The rearrangement uses TRBV5-4 and TRBJ1-1; unclear D gene. Trimming pared 0 bases from V and 0 bases from J, leaving 9 bases between. This CDR3 spans 15 amino acids. Germline CDR1 SGHNT, CDR2 YYREEE (reference sequence). The DNA for the CDR3 is TGTGCCAGCAGCTTGGGACTGAGCATGAACACTGAAGCTTTCTTT. The encoded protein is CASSLGLSMNTEAFF.